These 20 T cell receptor beta chains share one sample of origin, sequenced in a study of post-analysis software for immune sequencing data. These receptors are not linked to any known antigen. General study points: Patients carried a handful of TRBV segments more frequently than controls did, and TRBV5-6, TRBV5-1 and TRBV20-1 were among them.

Sequencing libraries made from TCR beta cDNA carried unique molecular identifiers. TCRdb passed the PCR reads through MiXCR, listing each CDR3 protein once. The profile covers about 820,000 distinct CDR3 sequences, with roughly 58% appearing a single time and over 4% taken by the ten largest. Sequenced material: blood. These TCRs come from a girl between 10 and 17 years old with multiple sclerosis.

V and J are TRBV2 and TRBJ2-5; TRBD1 matches 8 bases. The better agreement between TRBJ2-7 and the DNA end casts doubt on the J call. The CDR3 spans 15 residues. Germline assignment: CDR1 SNHLY and CDR2 FYNNEI. In nucleotides, the CDR3 is TGTGCCAGCAGTGGGTTACCCGGGACAGGAGGCGAGCAGTACTTC. Translation gives CASSGLPGTGGEQYF.

V usage is TRBV5-1 and J usage is TRBJ2-2; weak D call: TRBD2 (6 bases). This CDR3 is 15 amino acids long. Trimming pared 0 bases from V and 5 bases from J, leaving 11 bases between. Per germline, CDR1 SGHRS and CDR2 YFSETQ. The CDR3 DNA sequence: TGCGCCAGCAGCTTGGCCAGCGCGGGAACCGGGGAGCTGTTTTTT. Its protein is CASSLASAGTGELFF.

The V and J genes are TRBV6-5 and TRBJ1-1; no definite D call. Between the trimmed V and J ends, which lost 6 bases and 6 bases, there was a span of 17 bases. CDR3 length: 14 residues. Germline V gives CDR1 MNHEY, CDR2 SVGAGI. The CDR3 reads CASRPLSTSPEAFF. The CDR3 DNA is TGTGCCAGCAGGCCTCTTTCGACTAGCCCTGAAGCTTTCTTT.

The J gene is TRBJ2-5, the V gene TRBV12-3 or TRBV12-4; possibly TRBD1 or TRBD2 for D (5 bases each). The DNA matches TRBJ2-7 better at its end, which makes the J call doubtful. The CDR3 length is 16 residues. In DNA, the CDR3 is TGTGCCAGCAGTTCCGCGAGGGACGGCAGCTCCTACGAGCAGTACTTC. It encodes CASSSARDGSSYEQYF.

The chain combines TRBV11-2 with TRBJ2-7; possibly TRBD2 for D (6 bases). The CDR3 has 16 amino acids. V was clipped by 4 bases and J by 0 bases, with 16 bases between them. Germline lookup yields CDR1 SGHAT and CDR2 FQNNGV. The CDR3 sequence: CASSSSGSGLSYEQYF. The CDR3 region has the DNA TGTGCCAGCAGCTCCTCGGGTAGCGGACTCTCCTACGAGCAGTACTTC.

Only a few counts were recorded for this clonotype. The chain is built from TRBV10-3 and TRBJ2-7; D tentatively fits TRBD1 or TRBD2 (6 bases each). The germline CDR1 and CDR2 sequences are ENHRY and SYGVKD. The CDR3 consists of 15 residues. Trimming stripped 7 bases from V and 0 bases from J, with 16 bases between. DNA of the CDR3: TGTGCCATCACCCAGGGGACTTTGAGCTCCTACGAGCAGTACTTC. Residues: CAITQGTLSSYEQYF.

J is TRBJ1-2 and V is TRBV14, with 8 bases fitting TRBD1. V was clipped by 5 bases and J by 1 base; unmatched bases: 9. CDR1 and CDR2 from the germline V gene are SGHDN and FVKESK. This CDR3 contains 16 residues. The DNA for the CDR3 is TGTGCCAGCAGCGATCGACAGGGGTGGGGTAACTATGGCTACACCTTC. Translating gives CASSDRQGWGNYGYTF.

This clonotype turned up a few times. CDR3 sequence reads: CASSLVNGAGGTIQYF. The CDR3 DNA reads TGTGCCAGCAGTTTAGTTAATGGGGCCGGGGGTACCATTCAGTACTTC. The J gene is TRBJ2-4, the V gene TRBV12-3 or TRBV12-4; weak D call: TRBD2 (6 bases). V was shortened by 1 base and J by 9 bases, with 19 bases between the two germline ends. This CDR3 is 16 amino acids long.

V usage is TRBV7-9 and J usage is TRBJ2-3, with D perhaps TRBD1 or TRBD2 (5 bases each). The V end was cut by 6 bases, the J end by 0 bases, with 13 bases between. This CDR3 is built from 15 residues. Germline V gene sequence: CDR1 SEHNR, CDR2 FQNEAQ (reference sequence). The CDR3 sequence: CASRPPGPSTDTQYF. The CDR3 DNA reads as TGTGCCAGCAGACCCCCGGGACCTAGCACAGATACGCAGTATTTT.

This clonotype was seen a few times. The V and J genes are TRBV18 and TRBJ2-5, with D perhaps matching TRBD2 (6 bases). Trimming cost V 2 bases and J 4 bases, with 14 bases left between them. CDR1 is KGHSH, CDR2 LQKENI, per germline. There are 15 residues in the CDR3. CDR3 nucleotides: TGTGCCAGCTCACCATTTCCGGGAGAAGGAGAGACCCAGTACTTC. Amino acids: CASSPFPGEGETQYF.

This clonotype was seen more than once but under ten times. V gene TRBV5-1 combines with J gene TRBJ2-6; 8 bases are shared with TRBD2. The CDR3 covers 19 residues. Unmatched junction bases numbered 9, after V lost 1 base and J lost 0 bases. Germline V lookup: CDR1 SGHRS, CDR2 YFSETQ. The CDR3 here is CASSLTTGGLNSGANVLTF. The CDR3 coding sequence is TGCGCCAGCAGCTTGACCACGGGAGGGCTGAACTCTGGGGCCAACGTCCTGACTTTC.

This chain connects TRBV5-1 to TRBJ2-7; either TRBD1 or TRBD2 may fit D (5 bases each). This CDR3 comprises 15 residues. Germline values: CDR1 SGHRS, CDR2 YFSETQ. Trimming removed 2 bases from V and 3 bases from J, with 15 bases in between. Written as DNA, the CDR3 is TGCGCCAGCAGCTTCTCGGGGCAACCTGACTACGAGCAGTACTTC. It encodes CASSFSGQPDYEQYF.

This clonotype was found a few times. The chain recombines TRBV7-3 with TRBJ2-3; D uncertain. Germline lookup yields CDR1 SGHTA and CDR2 FQGTGA. This CDR3 region has 14 residues. The ends were cut back, 3 bases at V and 0 bases at J, with 7 bases in the middle. Here the CDR3 reads CASSFTPSTDTQYF. In DNA form, the CDR3 reads TGTGCCAGCAGCTTCACCCCCAGCACAGATACGCAGTATTTT.

The V and J genes are TRBV7-3 and TRBJ2-3; the match to TRBD2 covers 13 bases. CDR3 length equals 16 residues. Germline V gives CDR1 SGHTA, CDR2 FQGTGA. The ends lost 5 bases at V and 5 bases at J; junction bases unmatched: 7. The CDR3: CASSRTSGSLGDTQYF. The CDR3 DNA is TGTGCCAGCAGCCGGACTAGCGGGAGTCTGGGAGATACGCAGTATTTT.

The chain links TRBV5-1 to TRBJ1-2; the D is unclear. Germline CDR1 and CDR2: SGHRS and YFSETQ. The germline V and J ends were trimmed by 1 base and 8 bases, with 18 bases remaining between them. This CDR3 has 15 amino acids. Here the CDR3 DNA reads TGCGCCAGCAGCTTGATAGGACCTAGCCCGGAAGGCTACACCTTC. Translation gives CASSLIGPSPEGYTF.

V usage is TRBV20-1 and J usage is TRBJ2-7; weak D call: TRBD2 (5 bases). The J call could be wrong; TRBJ2-5 is a better fit for the DNA end. The CDR3 covers 14 residues. Germline loops: CDR1 DFQATT, CDR2 SNEGSKA (reference sequence). The CDR3 loop is CSARPGEKWETQYF. In DNA form, the CDR3 reads TGCAGTGCTAGACCCGGGGAGAAGTGGGAGACCCAGTACTTC.

The chain carries TRBV7-9 and TRBJ1-3, with unresolved D. With 1 base removed from V and 0 bases from J, the gap between germline ends came to 7 bases. The CDR3 length is 15 residues. Germline lookup yields CDR1 SEHNR and CDR2 FQNEAQ (reference sequence). CDR3: CASSLGESSGNTIYF. The CDR3 nucleotides read TGTGCCAGCAGCTTAGGGGAAAGCTCTGGAAACACCATATATTTT.

This chain joins TRBV20-1 and TRBJ2-1; unclear D gene. The CDR3 is made up of 12 amino acids. Germline-derived CDR1 and CDR2 are DFQATT and SNEGSKA (reference sequence). Deletions cut 5 bases from V and 3 bases from J, with 8 bases between. As DNA, the CDR3 is TGCAGTGCTGGGTACAACTACAATGAGCAGTTCTTC. It encodes CSAGYNYNEQFF.

The chain uses TRBV7-9 and TRBJ2-3; maybe TRBD1 (8 bases). This CDR3 region has 15 residues. V lost 6 bases, J lost 4 bases, and 17 bases lay in between. Looked up from germline, CDR1 is SEHNR and CDR2 is FQNEAQ (reference sequence). CDR3 loop: CASRKQGGIADTQYF. In DNA, the CDR3 is TGTGCCAGCAGGAAACAGGGGGGGATCGCAGATACGCAGTATTTT.

This clonotype turned up a few times. One junction end does not reproduce the germline sequence, and a read error may be involved. V usage is TRBV2 and J usage is TRBJ1-2, with D tentatively TRBD1 (6 bases). Germline V gene data show CDR1 as SNHLY and CDR2 as FYNNEI. The CDR3 spans 12 residues. The CDR3 loop reads CASRDTSYGYTF. As DNA, the CDR3 is TGCGCCAGCAGGGACACTTCCTATGGCTACACCTTC.